This is a list of T cell receptor beta chains from one sample in a study of T cells after yellow fever vaccination. TCRdb recomputed calls from the 5' RACE reads with MiXCR, one row per CDR3 protein. The data contain roughly 340,000 distinct CDR3 sequences, 8.7% of them singletons. This sample comprised PBMCs, obtained on the day of the first yellow fever vaccination. All receptors come from a man between 18 and 29 years old who received the YFV17D yellow fever vaccine. CDR3s include the opening cysteine and the closing phenylalanine or tryptophan. Clone size is shown for a subset of rows, as once, few, many or a class of expanded clone.

clone_size v_call cdr3_aa
NA TRBV14 CASSQSRTGELFF
NA TRBV12-1 CASSSGDTNSPLHF
NA TRBV28 CASSSRLSGANVLTF
NA TRBV4-2 CASSHISSYNEQFF
many TRBV5-1 CASSLGGDGETQYF
few TRBV14 CASSQASKQGEFF
many TRBV5-1 CASSLHRTTYEQYF
NA TRBV12-3/TRBV12-4 CASSSRDLRDNPYEQYF
NA TRBV6-1 CATKTGGIQETQYF
NA TRBV20-1 CSALTGSNGYTF
NA TRBV19 CASSLLLAGGSPTYNEQFF
few TRBV4-2 CASSQEPLRSPLHF
NA TRBV6-2/TRBV6-3 CASSPEAGDTQYF
many TRBV7-8 CASTLGGGTEETQYF
NA TRBV10-3 CAISESPGSSTGELFF
few TRBV5-4 CASSTDGNQPQHF
few TRBV5-1 CASSPDSPPTYEQYF
NA TRBV6-2/TRBV6-3 CASTGTGSSYNEQFF
many TRBV4-1 CASSQVLWGEQFF
NA TRBV24-1 CATSETGFYNEQFF
few TRBV9 CASSPWGYTQYF
NA TRBV5-4 CASSLDRGLLETQYF
NA TRBV29-1 CSVERTGTAAGELFF
few TRBV4-2 CASSQDPGGLNEKLFF
few TRBV7-8 CASSPGLAGLNEQYF
few TRBV19 CATKEQVANTEAFF
NA TRBV7-3 CASSSIPFTDTQYF
few TRBV7-2 CASSTGGPDTQYF
few TRBV7-2 CASSSPPGTSSGNTIYF
NA TRBV7-4 CANPGIETQYF